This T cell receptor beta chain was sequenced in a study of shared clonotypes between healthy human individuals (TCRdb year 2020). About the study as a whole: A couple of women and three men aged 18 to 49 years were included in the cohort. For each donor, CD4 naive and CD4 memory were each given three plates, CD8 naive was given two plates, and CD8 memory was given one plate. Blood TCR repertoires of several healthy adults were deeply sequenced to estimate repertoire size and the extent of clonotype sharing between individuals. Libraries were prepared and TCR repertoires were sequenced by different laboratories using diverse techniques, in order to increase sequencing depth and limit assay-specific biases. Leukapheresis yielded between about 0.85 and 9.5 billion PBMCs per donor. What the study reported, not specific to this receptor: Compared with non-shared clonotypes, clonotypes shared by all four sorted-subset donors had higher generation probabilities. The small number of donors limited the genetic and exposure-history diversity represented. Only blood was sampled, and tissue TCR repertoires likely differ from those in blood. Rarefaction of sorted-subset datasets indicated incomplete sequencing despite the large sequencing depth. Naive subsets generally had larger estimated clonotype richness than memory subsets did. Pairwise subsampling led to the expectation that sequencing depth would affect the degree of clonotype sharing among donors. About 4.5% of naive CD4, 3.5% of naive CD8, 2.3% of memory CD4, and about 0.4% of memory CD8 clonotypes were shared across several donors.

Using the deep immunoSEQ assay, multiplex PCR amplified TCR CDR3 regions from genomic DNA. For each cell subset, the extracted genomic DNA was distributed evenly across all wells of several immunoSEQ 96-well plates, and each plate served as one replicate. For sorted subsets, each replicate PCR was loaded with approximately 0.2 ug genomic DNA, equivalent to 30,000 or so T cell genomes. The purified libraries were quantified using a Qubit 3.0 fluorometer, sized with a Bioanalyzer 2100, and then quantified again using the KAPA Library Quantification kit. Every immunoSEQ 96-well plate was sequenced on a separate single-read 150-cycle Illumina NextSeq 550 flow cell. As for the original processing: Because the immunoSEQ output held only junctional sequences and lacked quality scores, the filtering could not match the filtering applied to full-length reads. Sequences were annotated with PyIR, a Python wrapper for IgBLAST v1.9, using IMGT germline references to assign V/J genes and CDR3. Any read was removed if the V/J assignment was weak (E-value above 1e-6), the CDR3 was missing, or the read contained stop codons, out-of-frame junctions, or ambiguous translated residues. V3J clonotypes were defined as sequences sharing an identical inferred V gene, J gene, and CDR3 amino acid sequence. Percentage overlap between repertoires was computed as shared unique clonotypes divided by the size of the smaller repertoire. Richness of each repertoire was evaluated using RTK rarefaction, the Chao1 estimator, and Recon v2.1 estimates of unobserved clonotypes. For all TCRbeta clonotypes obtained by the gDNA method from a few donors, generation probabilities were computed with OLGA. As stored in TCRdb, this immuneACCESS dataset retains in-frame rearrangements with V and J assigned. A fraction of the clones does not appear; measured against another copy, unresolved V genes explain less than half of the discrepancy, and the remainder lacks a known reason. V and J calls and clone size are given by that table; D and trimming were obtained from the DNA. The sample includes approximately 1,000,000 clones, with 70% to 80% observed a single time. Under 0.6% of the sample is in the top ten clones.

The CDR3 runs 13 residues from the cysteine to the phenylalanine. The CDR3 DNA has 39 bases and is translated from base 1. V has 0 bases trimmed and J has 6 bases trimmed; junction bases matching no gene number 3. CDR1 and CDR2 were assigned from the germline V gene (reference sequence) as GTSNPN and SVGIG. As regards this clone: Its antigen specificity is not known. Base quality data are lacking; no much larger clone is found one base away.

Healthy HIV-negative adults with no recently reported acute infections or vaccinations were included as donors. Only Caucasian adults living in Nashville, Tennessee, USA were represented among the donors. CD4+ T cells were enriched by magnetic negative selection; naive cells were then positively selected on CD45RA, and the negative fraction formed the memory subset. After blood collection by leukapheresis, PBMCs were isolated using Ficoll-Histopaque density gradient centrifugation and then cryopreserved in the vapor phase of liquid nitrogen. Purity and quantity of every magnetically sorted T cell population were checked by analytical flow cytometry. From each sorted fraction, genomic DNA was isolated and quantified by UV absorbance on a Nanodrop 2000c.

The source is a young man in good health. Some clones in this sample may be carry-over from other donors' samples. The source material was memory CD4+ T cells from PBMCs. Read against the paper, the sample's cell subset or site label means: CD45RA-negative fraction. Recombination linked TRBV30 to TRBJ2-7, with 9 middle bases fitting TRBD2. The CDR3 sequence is CAWSVGLASEQYF. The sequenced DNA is TGTGCCTGGAGTGTTGGACTAGCGTCCGAGCAGTACTTC.